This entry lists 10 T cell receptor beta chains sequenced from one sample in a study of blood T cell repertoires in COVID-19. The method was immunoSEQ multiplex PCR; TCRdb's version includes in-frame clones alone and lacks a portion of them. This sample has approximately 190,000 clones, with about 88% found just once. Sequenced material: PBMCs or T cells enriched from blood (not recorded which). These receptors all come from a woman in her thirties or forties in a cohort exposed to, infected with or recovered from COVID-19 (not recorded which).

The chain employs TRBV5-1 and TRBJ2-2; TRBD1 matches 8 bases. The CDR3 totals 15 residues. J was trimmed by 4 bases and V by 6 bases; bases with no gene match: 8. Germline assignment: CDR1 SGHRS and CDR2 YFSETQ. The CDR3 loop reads CASNLGQGSTGELFF. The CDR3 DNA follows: TGCGCCAGCAACCTAGGACAGGGAAGCACCGGGGAGCTGTTTTTT.

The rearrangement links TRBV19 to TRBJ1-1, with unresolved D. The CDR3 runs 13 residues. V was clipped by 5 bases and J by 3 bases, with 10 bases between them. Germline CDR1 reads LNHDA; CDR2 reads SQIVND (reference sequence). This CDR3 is CASSALRDTEAFF. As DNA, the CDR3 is TGTGCCAGTAGTGCCCTACGGGACACTGAAGCTTTCTTT.

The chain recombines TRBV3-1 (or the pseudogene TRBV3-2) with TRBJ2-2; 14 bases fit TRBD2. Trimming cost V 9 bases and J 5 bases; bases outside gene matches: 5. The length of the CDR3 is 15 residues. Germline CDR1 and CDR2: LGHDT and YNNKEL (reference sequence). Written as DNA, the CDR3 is TGTGCCAGTCGACTAGCGGGGGGGCGAACCGGGGAGCTGTTTTTT. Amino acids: CASRLAGGRTGELFF.

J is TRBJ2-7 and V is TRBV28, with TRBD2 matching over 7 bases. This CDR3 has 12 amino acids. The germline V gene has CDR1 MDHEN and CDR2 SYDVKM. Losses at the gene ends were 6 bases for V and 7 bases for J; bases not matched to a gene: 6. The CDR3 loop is CASSGRRLEQYF. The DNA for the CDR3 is TGTGCCAGCAGCGGGAGGCGTCTGGAGCAGTACTTC.

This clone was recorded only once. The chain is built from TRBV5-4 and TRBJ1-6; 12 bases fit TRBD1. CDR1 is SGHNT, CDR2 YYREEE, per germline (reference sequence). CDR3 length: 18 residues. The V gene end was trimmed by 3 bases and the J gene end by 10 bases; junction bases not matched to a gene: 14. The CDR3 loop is CASSSPGAGTGGFSPLHF. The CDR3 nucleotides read TGTGCCAGCAGCTCCCCGGGGGCCGGGACAGGGGGCTTCTCACCCCTCCACTTT.

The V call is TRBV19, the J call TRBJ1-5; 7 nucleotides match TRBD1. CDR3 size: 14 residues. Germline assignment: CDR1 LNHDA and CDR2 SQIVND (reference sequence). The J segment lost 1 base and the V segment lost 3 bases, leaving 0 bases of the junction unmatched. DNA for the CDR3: TGTGCCAGTAGTATGGGACAGAGCAATCAGCCCCAGCATTTT. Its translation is CASSMGQSNQPQHF.

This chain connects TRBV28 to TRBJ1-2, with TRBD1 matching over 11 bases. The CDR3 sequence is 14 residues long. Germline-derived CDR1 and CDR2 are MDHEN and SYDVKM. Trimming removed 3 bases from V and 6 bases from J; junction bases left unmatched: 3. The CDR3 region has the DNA TGTGCCAGCAGTTTGGGACAGGGGGGAGATGGCTACACCTTC. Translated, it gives CASSLGQGGDGYTF.

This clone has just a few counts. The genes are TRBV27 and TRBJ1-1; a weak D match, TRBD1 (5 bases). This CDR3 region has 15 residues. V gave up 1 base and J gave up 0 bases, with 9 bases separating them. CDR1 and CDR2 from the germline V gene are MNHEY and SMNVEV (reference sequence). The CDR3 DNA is TGTGCCAGCAGTTTATGGCAGGGCGTGAACACTGAAGCTTTCTTT. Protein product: CASSLWQGVNTEAFF.

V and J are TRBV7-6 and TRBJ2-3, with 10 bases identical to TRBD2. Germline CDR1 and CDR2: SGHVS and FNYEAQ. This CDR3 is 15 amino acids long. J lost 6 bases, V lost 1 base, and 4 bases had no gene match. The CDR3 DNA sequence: TGTGCCAGCAGCTTAGAGGCTAGCGGGGGTGATACGCAGTATTTT. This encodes CASSLEASGGDTQYF.

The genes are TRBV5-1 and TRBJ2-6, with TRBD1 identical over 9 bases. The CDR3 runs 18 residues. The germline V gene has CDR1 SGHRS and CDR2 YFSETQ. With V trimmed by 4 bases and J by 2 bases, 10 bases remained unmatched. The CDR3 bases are TGCGCCAGCAGCGGGGATACGGGACAGGGTACTGGGGCCAACGTCCTGACTTTC. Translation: CASSGDTGQGTGANVLTF.